Listed here are 27 T cell receptor beta chains from one sample, sequenced in a study of T-cell memory formation after mild COVID-19. TCRdb re-derived calls from the 5' RACE reads in MiXCR, one entry per CDR3 protein. The repertoire includes around 320,000 distinct CDR3 sequences, around 15% of them detected once, and 21% sits in the top ten. Material: PBMCs or a T cell subset sorted from them (not recorded which). All receptors come from a man aged 18 to 30 who had mild COVID-19 (a few samples of this study predate the infection). Cell type and time point are not known.

This sequence joins TRBV5-5 and TRBJ1-2; 8 bases align to TRBD1. The germline V gene encodes CDR1 SGHKS and CDR2 YYEKEE (reference sequence). The CDR3 sequence is 12 residues long. With V trimmed by 3 bases and J by 10 bases, 5 bases remained unmatched. The CDR3 region has the DNA TGTGCCAGCAGCTACCGGACAGGGCCCTACACCTTC. This encodes CASSYRTGPYTF.

V and J are TRBV7-6 and TRBJ2-1, with D uncertain. Trimming cost V 5 bases and J 4 bases, with 6 bases left between them. There are 12 residues in the CDR3. CDR1 and CDR2 (germline): SGHVS, FNYEAQ. CDR3 amino acids: CASSQQYNEQFF. For the CDR3, the DNA is TGTGCCAGCAGCCAACAGTACAATGAGCAGTTCTTC.

The V call is TRBV12-3 or TRBV12-4, the J call TRBJ2-3; 7 bases line up with TRBD1. The CDR3 spans 14 residues. V trimming: 5 bases; J trimming: 6 bases; junction bases outside the gene matches: 8. The CDR3 DNA is TGTGCCAGCAGTAGACAGGGAAATGGGGATACGCAGTATTTT. It specifies CASSRQGNGDTQYF.

This clonotype showed up just a few times. This chain links TRBV7-2 with TRBJ1-3; D gene uncertain. With 5 bases removed from V and 4 bases from J, the gap between germline ends came to 9 bases. The CDR3 contains 13 residues. CDR1 SGHTA and CDR2 FQGNSA come from the germline V gene. The CDR3 DNA sequence: TGTGCCAGCAGCCGAGAACCCGGAAACACCATATATTTT. Protein product: CASSREPGNTIYF. Complete variable domain (other parts from reference TRBV7-2 and TRBJ1-3): GAGVSQSPSNKVTEKGKDVELRCDPISGHTALYWYRQSLGQGLEFLIYFQGNSAPDKSGLPSDRFSAERTGGSVSTLTIQRTQQEDSAVYLCASSREPGNTIYFGEGSWLTVV.

The J gene is TRBJ2-7, the V gene TRBV4-1; 10 nucleotides line up with TRBD1. Germline V gene lookup returns CDR1 MGHRA and CDR2 YSYEKL. V trimming: 1 base; J trimming: 3 bases; junction bases outside the gene matches: 6. There are 16 residues in the CDR3. This CDR3 is CASSQATGTGDYEQYF. The CDR3 DNA reads TGCGCCAGCAGCCAAGCAACCGGGACAGGGGACTACGAGCAGTACTTC.

This clonotype was observed at least ten times. The V call is TRBV6-4, the J call TRBJ2-1, with 16 nucleotides matching TRBD2. This CDR3 has 16 residues. V shed 3 bases, J shed 6 bases, and the junction held 2 bases outside the gene matches. CDR1 is MRHNA and CDR2 is SNTAGT in the germline V gene. The CDR3 loop is CASSDGTSGGANEQFF. The CDR3 DNA follows: TGTGCCAGCAGTGATGGGACTAGCGGGGGGGCCAATGAGCAGTTCTTC.

This clonotype appeared a few times. The rearrangement links TRBV14 to TRBJ2-2; possibly TRBD1 for D (6 bases). V was shortened by 0 bases and J by 2 bases, with 16 bases between the two germline ends. The CDR3 has 18 amino acids. Germline loops: CDR1 SGHDN, CDR2 FVKESK. The CDR3 spells CASSQDGTDSLNTGELFF. Here the CDR3 DNA reads TGTGCCAGCAGCCAAGACGGAACGGACAGCTTAAACACCGGGGAGCTGTTTTTT.

The chain is built from TRBV20-1 and TRBJ2-1; no definite D call. Germline V gives CDR1 DFQATT, CDR2 SNEGSKA (reference sequence). The CDR3 extends over 13 amino acids. With 0 bases removed from V and 3 bases from J, the gap between germline ends came to 6 bases. The DNA of the CDR3 is TGCAGTGCTAGAGATAGGAACTACAATGAGCAGTTCTTC. Protein sequence: CSARDRNYNEQFF.

The chain combines TRBV6-2 or TRBV6-3 with TRBJ2-7, with D tentatively TRBD1 (5 bases). Germline loops: CDR1 MNHEY, CDR2 SVGEGT. The CDR3 is made up of 12 amino acids. Trimming left V 3 bases short and J 6 bases short, with 9 bases between. The CDR3 loop reads CASSYTGREQYV. Here the CDR3 DNA reads TGTGCCAGCAGTTATACAGGTCGCGAGCAGTACGTC.

V gene TRBV4-3 combines with J gene TRBJ2-1, with D hard to call. Germline CDR1 reads LGHNA; CDR2 reads YSLEER. The CDR3 has 15 amino acids. V was trimmed by 1 base and J by 0 bases, leaving 7 bases between them. The CDR3 DNA follows: TGCGCCAGCAGCCAAGGTATCTACTCCTACAATGAGCAGTTCTTC. Amino acid sequence: CASSQGIYSYNEQFF.

The chain carries TRBV10-3 and TRBJ1-6; 8 bases are a match to TRBD1. The CDR3 totals 12 residues. Germline lookup yields CDR1 ENHRY and CDR2 SYGVKD. V shed 10 bases, J shed 9 bases, and the junction held 5 bases outside the gene matches. This chain's CDR3 is CATRTGPSPLHF. In DNA, the CDR3 is TGTGCCACCCGGACAGGGCCTTCACCCCTCCACTTT.

At least ten counts were recorded for this clonotype. V usage is TRBV29-1 and J usage is TRBJ2-7; the D is unclear. Germline CDR1 and CDR2: SQVTM and ANQGSEA. The V end lost 3 bases, the J end lost 3 bases, and 9 bases lay between the germline ends. The CDR3 length is 12 residues. The CDR3 protein is CSVELTDYEQYF. CDR3 nucleotide sequence: TGCAGCGTTGAGTTGACGGACTACGAGCAGTACTTC.

This clonotype was seen a handful of times. This CDR3 reads CASNRQGAGNTIYF. The CDR3 DNA is TGTGCCAGCAATCGACAGGGGGCTGGAAACACCATATATTTT. The chain uses TRBV7-9 and TRBJ1-3, with 9 bases aligning to TRBD1. Unmatched junction bases numbered 3, after V lost 7 bases and J lost 2 bases. There are 14 residues in the CDR3. Per germline, CDR1 SEHNR and CDR2 FQNEAQ (reference sequence). Together with reference TRBV7-9 and TRBJ1-3, the CDR3 gives the full variable domain: DTGVSQNPRHKITKRGQNVTFRCDPISEHNRLYWYRQTLGQGPEFLTYFQNEAQLEKSRLLSDRFSAERPKGSFSTLEIQRTEQGDSAMYLCASNRQGAGNTIYFGEGSWLTVV.

This clonotype was seen a handful of times. The chain uses TRBV20-1 and TRBJ2-3; no reliable D call. This CDR3 region has 16 residues. V lost 3 bases, J lost 4 bases, and 20 bases lay in between. The germline V gene encodes CDR1 DFQATT and CDR2 SNEGSKA (reference sequence). Here the CDR3 reads CSARGPVRWLPDTQYF. CDR3 bases: TGCAGTGCTAGGGGCCCAGTGCGATGGTTACCAGATACGCAGTATTTT.

The chain joins TRBV20-1 to TRBJ2-5; D is unresolved. Germline-derived CDR1 and CDR2 are DFQATT and SNEGSKA (reference sequence). CDR3 length: 14 amino acids. Trimming left V 3 bases short and J 0 bases short, with 11 bases between. The chain's CDR3 is CSASPPLYQETQYF. CDR3 nucleotide sequence: TGCAGTGCTAGCCCGCCCCTGTACCAAGAGACCCAGTACTTC.

The V gene is TRBV19, the J gene TRBJ1-5; tentatively, D is TRBD1 (6 bases). The length of the CDR3 is 16 residues. V lost 4 bases and J lost 6, with 19 bases in between. The germline V gene encodes CDR1 LNHDA and CDR2 SQIVND (reference sequence). The CDR3 DNA follows: TGTGCCAGTAGTAACCCCCTGGGGGGGGCGGCTCAGCCCCAGCATTTT. Residues: CASSNPLGGAAQPQHF.

This clonotype appeared a few times. The chain joins TRBV5-1 to TRBJ2-7; TRBD1 matches 7 bases. Germline CDR1 and CDR2: SGHRS and YFSETQ. The CDR3 extends over 15 amino acids. V trimming: 4 bases; J trimming: 4 bases; junction bases outside the gene matches: 11. The CDR3 region has the DNA TGCGCCAGCAGCCGAGTAGACAGGGCGGAGTACGAGCAGTACTTC. It translates to CASSRVDRAEYEQYF.

A few counts support this clonotype. This chain connects TRBV5-1 to TRBJ2-2; 8 nucleotides match TRBD2. Trimming removed 3 bases from V and 0 bases from J; junction bases left unmatched: 1. The V gene's germline CDR1 is SGHRS and CDR2 YFSETQ. CDR3 length: 15 amino acids. CDR3 protein: CASSWRGANTGELFF. CDR3 DNA sequence: TGCGCCAGCAGCTGGCGGGGGGCGAACACCGGGGAGCTGTTTTTT.

The chain carries TRBV20-1 and TRBJ2-7, with TRBD2 matching 9 bases. The V segment lost 0 bases and the J segment 6 bases; nucleotides outside the gene matches: 6. In germline, CDR1 is DFQATT, CDR2 SNEGSKA (reference sequence). CDR3 length: 14 residues. In DNA form, the CDR3 reads TGCAGTGCTAGAGACGTTGCGGGGGGGCTCGAGCAGTACTTC. Translating it yields CSARDVAGGLEQYF.

This clonotype was detected ten times or more. The chain uses TRBV4-3 and TRBJ1-2; maybe TRBD1 (5 bases). The CDR3 length is 18 residues. Germline V gene data show CDR1 as LGHNA and CDR2 as YSLEER. Trimming took 4 bases from V and 4 from J, leaving 25 bases between them. CDR3 loop: CASSPPPSQTKGLYGYTF. CDR3 sequence (DNA): TGCGCCAGCAGCCCCCCTCCGTCGCAGACCAAGGGACTCTATGGCTACACCTTC.

Many counts were recorded for this clonotype. The rearrangement links TRBV10-3 to TRBJ2-2; 7 bases agree with TRBD2. The CDR3 totals 13 residues. V lost 11 bases, J lost 5 bases, and 8 bases stayed unmatched. Germline V gives CDR1 ENHRY, CDR2 SYGVKD. CDR3 nucleotide sequence: TGTGCCGCAGGGAGGGAAGGAACCGGGGAGCTGTTTTTT. Its translation: CAAGREGTGELFF.

V and J are TRBV19 and TRBJ1-3; no clear D gene. V lost 7 bases and J 0 bases, leaving 13 bases between the germline ends. The CDR3 spans 15 residues. Germline loops: CDR1 LNHDA, CDR2 SQIVND (reference sequence). CDR3 protein: CASISGAHSGNTIYF. The DNA for the CDR3 is TGTGCCAGTATTTCCGGCGCCCACTCTGGAAACACCATATATTTT.

This clonotype was counted only a few times. The chain is built from TRBV7-2 and TRBJ1-5; 9 bases are a match to TRBD1. There are 15 residues in the CDR3. Germline V gene lookup returns CDR1 SGHTA and CDR2 FQGNSA. Losses at the gene ends were 5 bases for V and 10 bases for J; bases not matched to a gene: 12. The CDR3 is CASSQSGQGIRPQHF. The CDR3 nucleotides read TGTGCCAGCAGCCAATCGGGACAGGGCATTCGCCCCCAGCATTTT.

This clonotype occurred a few times. The junction differs from germline at one of its ends, possibly a read error. The V call is TRBV6-6, the J call TRBJ2-7; TRBD1 might be the D (5 bases). The CDR3 has 11 amino acids. CDR1 and CDR2 from the germline V gene are MNHNY and SVGAGI (reference sequence). CDR3 DNA sequence: TGTGCCAGCACTGATTGGGGCGAGCAGTCCTTC. Amino acid sequence: CASTDWGEQSF.

V and J are TRBV4-3 and TRBJ2-7; TRBD2 matches 8 bases. CDR1 is LGHNA and CDR2 is YSLEER in the germline V gene. There are 15 residues in the CDR3. V shed 2 bases, J shed 4 bases, and the junction held 7 bases outside the gene matches. The CDR3 DNA reads as TGCGCCAGCAGCCAATCACGGGAGCGGGGGTACGAGCAGTACTTC. Residues: CASSQSRERGYEQYF.

This clonotype was observed many times. The J gene is TRBJ2-2, the V gene TRBV11-2; D remains unclear. The V gene lost 1 base and the J gene lost 6 bases, with 6 bases spanning the gap. CDR3 size: 13 residues. Germline CDR1 SGHAT, CDR2 FQNNGV. The CDR3 DNA follows: TGTGCCAGCAGCTTAGGCATGTCCGGGGAGCTGTTTTTT. It codes for CASSLGMSGELFF.

This clonotype was observed at least ten times. The chain has TRBV29-1 and TRBJ2-2; no definite D call. In germline, CDR1 is SQVTM, CDR2 ANQGSEA. The CDR3 covers 14 residues. V was cut by 4 bases and J by 2 bases, with 11 bases left in between. CDR3 in amino acids: CSVAAQLNTGELFF. CDR3 nucleotide sequence: TGCAGCGTTGCAGCCCAGTTAAACACCGGGGAGCTGTTTTTT.